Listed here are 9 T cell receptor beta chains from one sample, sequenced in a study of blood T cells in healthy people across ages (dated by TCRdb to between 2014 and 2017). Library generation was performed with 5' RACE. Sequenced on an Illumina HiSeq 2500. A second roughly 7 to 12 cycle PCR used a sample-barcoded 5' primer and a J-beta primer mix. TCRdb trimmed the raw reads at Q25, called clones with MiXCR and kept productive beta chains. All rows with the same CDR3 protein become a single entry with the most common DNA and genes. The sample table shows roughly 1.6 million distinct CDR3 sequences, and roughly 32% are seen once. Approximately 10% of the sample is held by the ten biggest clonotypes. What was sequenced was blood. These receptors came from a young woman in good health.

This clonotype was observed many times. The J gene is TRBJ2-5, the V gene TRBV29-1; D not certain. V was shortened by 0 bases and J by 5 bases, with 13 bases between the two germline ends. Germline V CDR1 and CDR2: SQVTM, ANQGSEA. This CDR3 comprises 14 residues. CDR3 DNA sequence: TGCAGCGTTGAAGATCTCGAAGGGCGGGAGACCCAGTACTTC. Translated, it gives CSVEDLEGRETQYF. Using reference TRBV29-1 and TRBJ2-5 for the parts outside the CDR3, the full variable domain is SAVISQKPSRDICQRGTSLTIQCQVDSQVTMMFWYRQQPGQSLTLIATANQGSEATYESGFVIDKFPISRPNLTFSTLTVSNMSPEDSSIYLCSVEDLEGRETQYFGPGTRLLVL.

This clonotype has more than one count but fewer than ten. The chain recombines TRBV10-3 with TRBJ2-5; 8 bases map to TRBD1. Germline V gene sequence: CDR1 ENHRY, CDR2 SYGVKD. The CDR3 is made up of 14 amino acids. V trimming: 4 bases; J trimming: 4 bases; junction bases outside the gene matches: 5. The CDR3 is CAISGKTGVETQYF. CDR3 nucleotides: TGTGCCATCAGTGGGAAGACAGGGGTAGAGACCCAGTACTTC.

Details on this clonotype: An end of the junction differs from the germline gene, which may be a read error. DNA of the CDR3: TGTGCCAGCAACCAAGCCGGGACTCGGGAGACCCAGTACTTC. This encodes CASNQAGTRETQYF. This chain links TRBV3-1 with TRBJ2-5; D is perhaps TRBD2 (6 bases). CDR3 size: 14 residues. Germline CDR1 reads LGHDT; CDR2 reads YNNKEL (reference sequence).

In DNA, the CDR3 is TGCAGTGCTGGTCGGCAACAGGATGGCTACACCTTC. It yields the protein CSAGRQQDGYTF. V is TRBV20-1 and J is TRBJ1-2; D possibly corresponds to TRBD1 (5 bases). CDR1 is DFQATT, CDR2 SNEGSKA, per germline (reference sequence). Trimming removed 5 bases from V and 6 bases from J, with 13 bases in between. This CDR3 comprises 12 residues.

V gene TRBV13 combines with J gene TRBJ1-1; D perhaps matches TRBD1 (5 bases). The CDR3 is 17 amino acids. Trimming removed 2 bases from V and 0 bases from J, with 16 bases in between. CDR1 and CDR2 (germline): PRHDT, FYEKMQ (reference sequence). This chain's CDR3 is CASSLIRVSRMNTEAFF. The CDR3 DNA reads TGTGCCAGCAGCTTAATCAGGGTTTCCCGCATGAACACTGAAGCTTTCTTT.

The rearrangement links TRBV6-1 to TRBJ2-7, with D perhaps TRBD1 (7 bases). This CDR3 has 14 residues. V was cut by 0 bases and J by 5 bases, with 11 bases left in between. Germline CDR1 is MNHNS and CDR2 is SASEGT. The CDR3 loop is CASSEAQGGNEQYF. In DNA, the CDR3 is TGTGCCAGCAGTGAAGCGCAGGGGGGAAACGAGCAGTACTTC.

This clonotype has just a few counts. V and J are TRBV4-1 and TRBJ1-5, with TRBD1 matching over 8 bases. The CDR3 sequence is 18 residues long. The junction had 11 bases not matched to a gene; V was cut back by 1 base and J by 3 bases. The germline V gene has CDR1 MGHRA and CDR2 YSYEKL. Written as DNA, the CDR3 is TGCGCCAGCAGCCAAGGTTCTGTCCGGACAGGGAACAATCAGCCCCAGCATTTT. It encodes CASSQGSVRTGNNQPQHF.

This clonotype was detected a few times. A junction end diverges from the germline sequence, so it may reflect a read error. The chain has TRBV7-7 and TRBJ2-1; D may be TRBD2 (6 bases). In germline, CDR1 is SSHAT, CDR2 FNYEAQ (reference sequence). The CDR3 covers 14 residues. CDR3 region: CASSPGTFYNEQFF. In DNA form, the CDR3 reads TGTGCCAGCAGCCCCGGGACTTTCTACAACGAGCAGTTCTTC.

This CDR3 is CSALPSLGEKVTEAFF. The CDR3 DNA reads TGCAGTGCGCTCCCCTCGTTAGGGGAGAAGGTCACTGAAGCTTTCTTT. The chain has TRBV20-1 and TRBJ1-1, with D possibly TRBD1 on 5 matching bases. The CDR3 loop spans 16 amino acids. Germline V gene data show CDR1 as DFQATT and CDR2 as SNEGSKA (reference sequence). Trimming removed 6 bases from V and 4 bases from J, with 24 bases in between.